A single sample is the source of the 19 T cell receptor beta chains below, sequenced in a study of tumor-infiltrating lymphocytes in primary liver carcinoma. Making TCR beta cDNA involved approximately 520 ng total RNA and a constant-region primer. Libraries for TCR beta were built through three nested multiplex PCR rounds, which together made up a slightly modified ARM-PCR procedure. TRBV1-TRBV30 forward primers and a C-beta reverse primer were used in the first two PCR rounds, which each ran for 10 cycles. TCRdb reprocessed the multiplex PCR reads via MiXCR and lists one record per CDR3 protein. The repertoire has about 310,000 distinct CDR3 sequences, 55% to 65% of them found once; the top ten carry approximately 9%. The study extracted blood RNA from unsorted whole blood and also extracted germline DNA. The source material was peripheral blood. The receptors here all came from a man aged 35-49 years with primary liver carcinoma and hepatitis B virus infection.

Comment on this clonotype: One end of the junction varies from germline; a read error may be responsible. The V and J genes are TRBV6-5 and TRBJ1-6, with TRBD1 as a possible D gene (5 bases). Germline values: CDR1 MNHEY, CDR2 SVGAGI. CDR3 size: 14 residues. CDR3 residues: CASTQSGMASPLHF. In DNA form, the CDR3 reads TGTGCTAGCACTCAATCAGGGATGGCTTCACCCCTCCACTTT.

With regard to this clonotype: One end of the junction fails to match germline, which may point to a read error. V usage is TRBV4-1 and J usage is TRBJ2-1; D not resolved. The CDR3 extends over 11 amino acids. Germline assignment: CDR1 MGHRA and CDR2 YSYEKL. CDR3 nucleotide sequence: TGCGCCAGCAGCCAAGATTACGAAAAGGTCTTC. Its translation is CASSQDYEKVF.

With respect to this clonotype: A junction boundary mismatches the germline segment, possibly from a read error. The CDR3 region is CASSRGPVIDTHYF. In DNA form, the CDR3 reads TGTGCCAGCAGTCGGGGGCCTGTCATAGATACGCACTATTTT. The chain uses TRBV11-2 and TRBJ2-3; D assignment may be TRBD1 or TRBD2 (6 bases each). This CDR3 comprises 14 residues. The germline V gene encodes CDR1 SGHAT and CDR2 FQNNGV.

The table lists this clonotype with a few counts. This chain joins TRBV7-8 and TRBJ2-3; 7 bases are shared with TRBD2. The CDR3 runs 14 residues. Germline V gives CDR1 SGHVS, CDR2 FQNEAQ. The trim removed 2 bases at V and 8 bases at J, leaving 7 bases unmatched. The CDR3 protein is CASSLSLAAVTQYF. DNA for the CDR3: TGTGCCAGCAGCTTAAGTCTAGCGGCTGTTACGCAGTATTTT.

This clonotype was seen ten or more times. The chain joins TRBV10-3 to TRBJ2-6, with D possibly TRBD1 on 6 matching bases. Germline CDR1 ENHRY, CDR2 SYGVKD. Trimming shortened V by 2 bases and J by 1 base, and 6 bases separated the two germline ends. The CDR3 length is 15 residues. The CDR3: CAISEQGSGANVLTF. The CDR3 coding sequence is TGTGCCATCAGTGAGCAGGGGTCTGGGGCCAACGTCCTGACTTTC.

This clonotype turned up a few times. Since a much larger clone is just one base distant, this may be a read error. V is TRBV6-5 and J is TRBJ2-1; D is ambiguous. The germline V gene has CDR1 MNHEY and CDR2 SVGAGI. The CDR3 length is 12 residues. Deletions cut 5 bases from V and 7 bases from J, with 9 bases between. The CDR3 loop reads CASSHGPNEQFF. CDR3 bases: TGTGCCAGCAGTCACGGACCGAATGAGCAGTTCTTC.

This clonotype was found many times. Relative to the germline gene, one junction end is altered; a read error may explain this. CDR3 DNA: TGCGCGCTGGGGGGCTACACCTTC. Protein product: CALGGYTF. V usage is TRBV6-1 and J usage is TRBJ1-2; D ambiguous. The length of the CDR3 is 8 residues. Germline CDR1 MNHNS, CDR2 SASEGT.

The table lists this clonotype with a few counts. The rearrangement links TRBV14 to TRBJ2-7, with 9 nucleotides matching TRBD2. V lost 6 bases and J lost 2; bases outside the gene matches: 8. CDR3 length equals 15 residues. Germline V gene sequence: CDR1 SGHDN, CDR2 FVKESK. This chain's CDR3 is CASSRASGTTYEQYF. CDR3 bases: TGTGCCAGCAGTCGCGCTAGCGGGACGACCTACGAGCAGTACTTC.

Concerning this clonotype itself: The CDR3 ends on some other residue instead of the conserved phenylalanine or tryptophan, so this is likely a read error. V usage is TRBV11-1 and J usage is TRBJ2-3; D is ambiguous. The CDR3 has 14 residues. V shed 5 bases and J shed 4 bases, with 13 bases lying between them. CDR1 is SGHAT, CDR2 FQDESV, per germline (reference sequence). The CDR3: CASSPSPEADTQYL. CDR3 sequence (DNA): TGTGCCAGCAGCCCATCCCCTGAAGCAGATACGCAGTATCTT.

For this clonotype: A junction end diverges from the germline sequence, so it may reflect a read error. The chain is built from TRBV29-1 and TRBJ2-7; D might be TRBD1 or TRBD2, each matching 6 bases. The germline V gene encodes CDR1 SQVTM and CDR2 ANQGSEA. The CDR3 contains 12 residues. CDR3 sequence: CSVMTGAYERYF. The DNA of the CDR3 is TGCAGCGTCATGACGGGGGCCTACGAGCGGTACTTC.

As regards this clonotype: Possible read error: a much larger clone is one base away. The CDR3 protein is CASMDRTGSGNTIYF. CDR3 in DNA: TGCGCCAGCATGGATAGAACAGGGTCAGGAAACACCATATATTTT. The rearrangement joins TRBV4-1 to TRBJ1-3; D perhaps matches TRBD1 (6 bases). Between the trimmed V and J ends, which lost 7 bases and 4 bases, there was a span of 17 bases. CDR1 is MGHRA and CDR2 is YSYEKL in the germline V gene. CDR3 length: 15 residues.

The sample holds many counts of this clonotype. The V gene is TRBV11-1, the J gene TRBJ2-5, with D maybe TRBD1 (6 bases). V dropped 6 bases and J dropped 1 base, with 9 bases sitting between them. The CDR3 extends over 13 amino acids. The germline V gene encodes CDR1 SGHAT and CDR2 FQDESV (reference sequence). In nucleotides, the CDR3 is TGTGCCAGCAGGGACAGTCCCCAAGAGACCCAGTACTTC. Amino acid sequence: CASRDSPQETQYF. The full variable domain, its missing parts supplied by reference TRBV11-1 and TRBJ2-5, is EAEVAQSPRYKITEKSQAVAFWCDPISGHATLYWYRQILGQGPELLVQFQDESVVDDSQLPKDRFSAERLKGVDSTLKIQPAELGDSAMYLCASRDSPQETQYFGPGTRLLVL.

The V gene is TRBV20-1, the J gene TRBJ1-5; D is possibly TRBD1 (5 bases). This CDR3 is built from 15 residues. V was pared by 6 bases and J by 6 bases, with 21 bases between. The germline gives CDR1 DFQATT, CDR2 SNEGSKA (reference sequence). The CDR3 nucleotides read TGCAGTGCAGACACCCGCCAGGGAATGGGTCAGCCCCAGCATTTT. It specifies CSADTRQGMGQPQHF.

This clonotype has only a few counts. The V gene is TRBV7-9, the J gene TRBJ2-1; D call uncertain. Germline V gene lookup returns CDR1 SEHNR and CDR2 FQNEAQ (reference sequence). The CDR3 sequence is 12 residues long. V lost 5 bases and J lost 11, with 13 bases in between. CDR3: CASSPIDNKQFF. CDR3 bases: TGTGCCAGCAGCCCAATCGACAACAAGCAGTTCTTC.

The chain has TRBV6-1 and TRBJ2-2; 10 nucleotides agree with TRBD2. V dropped 7 bases and J dropped 2; count of bases not matched to a gene: 7. The CDR3 runs 16 residues. CDR1 and CDR2 (germline): MNHNS, SASEGT. CDR3 sequence: CASNGWTSGNTGELFF. The CDR3 DNA reads TGTGCCAGCAATGGATGGACTAGCGGTAACACCGGGGAGCTGTTTTTT.

The chain couples TRBV14 to TRBJ2-1; unclear D gene. Germline V lookup: CDR1 SGHDN, CDR2 FVKESK. V lost 0 bases to trimming and J lost 5 bases, with 20 bases between them. There are 18 residues in the CDR3. This chain's CDR3 is CASSQDRSRTALHNEQFF. The CDR3 nucleotides read TGTGCCAGCAGCCAAGATCGAAGCCGTACAGCGCTTCACAATGAGCAGTTCTTC.

Remarks on this clonotype: Its ends do not fully match the called genes, so a read error is possible. The rearrangement joins TRBV11-1 to TRBJ2-3; D is unclear. The CDR3 extends over 14 amino acids. CDR1 and CDR2 from the germline V gene are SGHAT and FQDESV (reference sequence). CDR3 sequence reads: CTSSFGDTSDTQYF. As DNA, the CDR3 is TGTACCAGCAGCTTCGGAGACACGTCAGATACGCAGTATTTT. The full variable domain, with the rest looked up from reference TRBV11-1 and TRBJ2-3, is EAEVAQSPRYKITEKSQAVAFWCDPISGHATLYWYRQILGQGPELLVQFQDESVVDDSQLPKDRFSAERLKGVDSTLKIQPAELGDSAMYLCTSSFGDTSDTQYFGPGTRLTVL.

Comments on this clonotype: A much more abundant neighbour one base away suggests this may be a read error. The CDR3 sequence is CASSFGSARLTYEQYF. The CDR3 nucleotides read TGTGCCAGCAGCTTTGGATCAGCCAGATTAACCTACGAGCAGTACTTC. This rearrangement joins TRBV5-5 to TRBJ2-7; D remains unclear. The germline gives CDR1 SGHKS, CDR2 YYEKEE (reference sequence). CDR3 length: 16 amino acids. The V end lost 2 bases, the J end lost 2 bases, and 17 bases lay between the germline ends.

Remarks on this clonotype: A much larger clone differs from this one at a single base, so this may be a read error. The conserved final phenylalanine or tryptophan is absent from the CDR3, which likely points to a read error. The gene calls are TRBV29-1 and TRBJ1-1, with D tentatively TRBD1 (6 bases). The CDR3 length is 15 residues. CDR1 and CDR2 from the germline V gene are SQVTM and ANQGSEA. Between the trimmed V and J ends, which lost 7 bases and 1 base, there was a span of 19 bases. Here the CDR3 DNA reads TGCAGCGGGCAGTTGTTGGGGGCAAGGAACACTGAAGCTTTCCTT. It encodes CSGQLLGARNTEAFL.